Listed below are T cell receptor beta chains from one sample, sequenced in a study of T-cell memory formation after mild COVID-19. Via MiXCR, TCRdb re-called the 5' RACE reads, giving one row per CDR3 protein. The data contain around 510,000 distinct CDR3 sequences, 20% to 25% of them singletons. The source material was PBMCs or a T cell subset sorted from them (not recorded which). The origin of the receptors is an adult woman who had mild COVID-19 (a few samples of this study predate the infection). Cell type and time point are not known. Both conserved end residues are part of each CDR3. The D gene is left open where the match is weak. Rows may omit the clone size; those that give it use once, few, many or a size class.

CASSTGAAATQYF | TGTGCCAGCAGCACCGGGGCAGCAGCGACCCAGTACTTC | TRBJ2-5 | - | 13 | few | TRBV7-2
CASSGTGGMETQYF | TGTGCCAGCAGCGGGACAGGGGGCATGGAGACCCAGTACTTC | TRBJ2-5 | TRBD1 | 14 | - | TRBV2
CASSPYGQGGEQYF | TGTGCCAGCAGCCCGTACGGACAGGGCGGCGAGCAGTACTTC | TRBJ2-7 | TRBD1 | 14 | - | TRBV3-1
CSTGLTTDTQYF | TGCAGTACGGGGCTGACCACAGATACGCAGTATTTT | TRBJ2-3 | - | 12 | few | TRBV20-1
CASSVASGYSTDTQYF | TGTGCCAGCAGCGTAGCTTCAGGGTATAGCACAGATACGCAGTATTTT | TRBJ2-3 | - | 16 | - | TRBV9
CASGPGGRTDTQYF | TGTGCCAGCGGCCCAGGGGGCCGCACAGATACGCAGTATTTT | TRBJ2-3 | TRBD1 | 14 | few | TRBV6-6
CASSLGQGADEQFF | TGCGCCAGCAGCTTGGGGCAGGGGGCCGATGAGCAGTTCTTC | TRBJ2-1 | TRBD1 | 14 | - | TRBV5-1
CASSPGTGGSEAKNIQYF | TGTGCCAGCTCACCCGGGACAGGGGGATCGGAGGCCAAAAACATTCAGTACTTC | TRBJ2-4 | TRBD1 | 18 | few | TRBV18
CASNPTGASSYNSPLHF | TGTGCCAGCAACCCGACAGGAGCAAGCTCCTATAATTCACCCCTCCACTTT | TRBJ1-6 | - | 17 | - | TRBV6-6
CASSLAYGGYTDTQYF | TGCGCCAGCAGCTTGGCGTACGGCGGGTACACAGATACGCAGTATTTT | TRBJ2-3 | - | 16 | - | TRBV5-1
CASSLEAGGRTEAFF | TGTGCCAGCAGCTTAGAGGCAGGGGGCAGGACTGAAGCTTTCTTT | TRBJ1-1 | TRBD1 | 15 | - | TRBV7-9
CASSLDVGSYEQYF | TGTGCCAGCAGCTTGGACGTCGGATCCTACGAGCAGTACTTC | TRBJ2-7 | - | 14 | - | TRBV5-5
CASSQGTGRGDTIYF | TGCGCCAGCAGCCAAGGAACAGGGAGGGGCGACACCATATATTTT | TRBJ1-3 | - | 15 | once | TRBV4-1
CASSPPVPLRGEQFF | TGTGCCAGCAGCCCGCCGGTGCCTTTACGCGGTGAGCAGTTCTTC | TRBJ2-1 | - | 15 | - | TRBV6-2/TRBV6-3
CASIPLSWGMSNEQFF | TGTGCCAGCATTCCCCTCAGCTGGGGGATGAGCAATGAGCAGTTCTTC | TRBJ2-1 | - | 16 | few | TRBV12-3/TRBV12-4
CATLPGDRGFNTIYF | TGTGCCACCCTCCCTGGGGACAGGGGTTTCAACACCATATATTTT | TRBJ1-3 | TRBD1 | 15 | - | TRBV19
CSAIRPGSTDTQYF | TGCAGTGCTATCCGACCGGGAAGCACAGATACGCAGTATTTT | TRBJ2-3 | - | 14 | - | TRBV20-1
CSAGTSVYNEQFF | TGCAGTGCCGGGACTAGCGTCTACAATGAGCAGTTCTTC | TRBJ2-1 | TRBD2 | 13 | - | TRBV20-1
CASSLSPTGELFF | TGTGCCAGCAGTTTATCCCCGACCGGGGAGCTGTTTTTT | TRBJ2-2 | - | 13 | - | TRBV12-3/TRBV12-4
CAWSLNEQFF | TGTGCCTGGAGTCTCAATGAGCAGTTCTTC | TRBJ2-1 | - | 10 | many | TRBV30
CASSIAAGPYEQYF | TGTGCCAGTAGTATAGCGGCGGGTCCCTACGAGCAGTACTTC | TRBJ2-7 | - | 14 | once | TRBV19
CASSPETLAGGPNEQFF | TGTGCCAGCAGTCCAGAAACCCTAGCGGGAGGGCCGAATGAGCAGTTCTTC | TRBJ2-1 | TRBD2 | 17 | many | TRBV6-2/TRBV6-3
CASSLDQDYYGYTF | TGTGCCAGCAGCTTAGATCAGGATTACTATGGCTACACCTTC | TRBJ1-2 | - | 14 | - | TRBV5-6
CASSQEGGNLADTQYF | TGTGCCAGCAGCCAAGAAGGTGGAAACCTGGCAGATACGCAGTATTTT | TRBJ2-3 | - | 16 | - | TRBV4-2
CASSAQWSGRYEQYF | TGTGCCAGCAGCGCTCAGTGGTCGGGACGATACGAGCAGTACTTC | TRBJ2-7 | - | 15 | few | TRBV6-2/TRBV6-3
CSVGLAEPLGTQYF | TGCAGCGTCGGACTAGCGGAGCCGCTTGGTACGCAGTATTTT | TRBJ2-3 | TRBD2 | 14 | few | TRBV29-1
CASSEYSGSLTGELFF | TGCGCCAGCAGCGAATATAGCGGATCGCTCACCGGGGAGCTGTTTTTT | TRBJ2-2 | - | 16 | many | TRBV5-1
CASSHVPREKLFF | TGCGCCAGCAGCCACGTCCCGCGGGAAAAACTGTTTTTT | TRBJ1-4 | - | 13 | - | TRBV4-1
CASSAENSYNEQFF | TGTGCCAGCAGCGCGGAGAACTCCTACAATGAGCAGTTCTTC | TRBJ2-1 | - | 14 | few | TRBV11-3
CASSPGTGRIAEQYF | TGTGCCAGCAGCCCAGGGACAGGGAGGATTGCCGAGCAGTACTTC | TRBJ2-7 | TRBD1 | 15 | - | TRBV5-6
CSARGGEASLATEAFF | TGCAGTGCTAGAGGGGGGGAGGCTAGCCTGGCCACTGAAGCTTTCTTT | TRBJ1-1 | - | 16 | - | TRBV20-1
CASSKPGQGTTDTQYF | TGCGCCAGCAGCAAACCCGGACAGGGGACAACAGATACGCAGTATTTT | TRBJ2-3 | TRBD1 | 16 | - | TRBV5-1
CASGQGAVVTGELFF | TGCGCCAGCGGACAGGGGGCCGTGGTCACCGGGGAGCTGTTTTTT | TRBJ2-2 | TRBD1 | 15 | - | TRBV5-1
CASSSPGPVLPNTDTQYF | TGCGCCAGCAGCTCCCCGGGACCAGTCTTACCTAACACAGATACGCAGTATTTT | TRBJ2-3 | - | 18 | few | TRBV5-1
CASSTKRWGAPGSGANVLTF | TGCGCCAGCAGCACGAAGAGGTGGGGGGCTCCCGGCTCTGGGGCCAACGTCCTGACTTTC | TRBJ2-6 | - | 20 | few | TRBV5-1
CASSLGDALQETQYF | TGTGCCAGCAGCTTAGGGGACGCGCTCCAAGAGACCCAGTACTTC | TRBJ2-5 | - | 15 | few | TRBV7-2
CASSYGSSAHTDTQYF | TGTGCCAGCAGTTACGGGTCGAGTGCTCACACAGATACGCAGTATTTT | TRBJ2-3 | - | 16 | - | TRBV6-5
CASSQGQDLSRVPYNEQFF | TGTGCCAGCAGCCAGGGACAGGACCTCTCCCGAGTCCCCTACAATGAGCAGTTCTTC | TRBJ2-1 | TRBD1 | 19 | - | TRBV14
CASSAADTNAYGYTF | TGTGCCAGCAGCGCCGCTGATACGAACGCATATGGCTACACCTTC | TRBJ1-2 | - | 15 | few | TRBV7-9
CASSPPQTDYAQFF | TGTGCCAGCTCACCACCGCAGACAGACTATGCGCAGTTCTTC | TRBJ2-1 | - | 14 | few | TRBV18
CASSQVPNSPLHF | TGCGCCAGCAGCCAGGTCCCAAATTCACCCCTCCACTTT | TRBJ1-6 | - | 13 | - | TRBV4-1
CASSRLMNTGELFF | TGTGCCAGCAGCCGGCTCATGAACACCGGGGAGCTGTTTTTT | TRBJ2-2 | - | 14 | - | TRBV7-6
CASSLPRLRGAGKGTDTQYF | TGTGCCAGCAGCTTGCCTCGCCTTAGGGGAGCGGGGAAGGGCACAGATACGCAGTATTTT | TRBJ2-3 | TRBD2 | 20 | few | TRBV5-6
CSGRVGPSYEQYF | TGCAGCGGCAGGGTGGGCCCCTCCTACGAGCAGTACTTC | TRBJ2-7 | - | 13 | - | TRBV29-1
CSARDQVGQYF | TGCAGTGCTAGAGATCAAGTGGGTCAGTACTTC | TRBJ2-7 | - | 11 | few | TRBV20-1
CASSFGFSSGNTIYF | TGTGCCAGCAGTTTTGGTTTCAGTTCCGGAAACACCATATATTTT | TRBJ1-3 | - | 15 | - | TRBV12-3/TRBV12-4
CSAHTGSGELFF | TGCAGTGCTCATACAGGGTCCGGGGAGCTGTTTTTT | TRBJ2-2 | - | 12 | few | TRBV20-1
CASSLGAAFQETQYF | TGTGCCAGCAGCTTAGGAGCCGCGTTCCAAGAGACACAGTACTTC | TRBJ2-5 | - | 15 | - | TRBV7-8